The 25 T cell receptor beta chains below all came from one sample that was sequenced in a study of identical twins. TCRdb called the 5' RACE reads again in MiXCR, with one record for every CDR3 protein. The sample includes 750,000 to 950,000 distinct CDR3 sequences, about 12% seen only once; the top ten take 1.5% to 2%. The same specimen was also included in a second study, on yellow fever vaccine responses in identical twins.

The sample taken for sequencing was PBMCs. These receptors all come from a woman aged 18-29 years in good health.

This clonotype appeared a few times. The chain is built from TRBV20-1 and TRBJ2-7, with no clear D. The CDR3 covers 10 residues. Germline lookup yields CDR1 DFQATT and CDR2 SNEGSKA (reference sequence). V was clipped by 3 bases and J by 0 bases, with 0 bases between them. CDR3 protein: CSASSYEQYV. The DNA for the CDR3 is TGCAGTGCTAGCTCCTACGAGCAGTACGTC.

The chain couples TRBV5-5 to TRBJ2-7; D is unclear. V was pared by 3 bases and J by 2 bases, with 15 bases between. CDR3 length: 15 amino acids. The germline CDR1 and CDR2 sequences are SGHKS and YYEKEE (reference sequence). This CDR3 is CASSSKRQVAYEQYF. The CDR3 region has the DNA TGTGCCAGCAGCTCCAAGAGGCAGGTCGCCTACGAGCAGTACTTC.

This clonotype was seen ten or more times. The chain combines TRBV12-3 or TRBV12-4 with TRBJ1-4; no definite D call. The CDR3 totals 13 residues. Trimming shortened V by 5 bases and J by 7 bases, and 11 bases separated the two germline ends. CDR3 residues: CASSPARREKLFF. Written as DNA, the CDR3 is TGTGCCAGCAGTCCGGCTCGGCGTGAAAAACTGTTTTTT.

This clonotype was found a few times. This CDR3 reads CASSHARGQGSRPLHF. CDR3 nucleotides: TGTGCCAGCAGCCACGCGCGCGGGCAGGGCAGCCGGCCGCTCCACTTT. The V gene is TRBV4-2, the J gene TRBJ1-6; a weak D match, TRBD1 (5 bases). CDR3 length: 16 residues. The V gene's germline CDR1 is LGHNA and CDR2 YNFKEQ. The ends were cut back, 3 bases at V and 16 bases at J, with 25 bases in the middle.

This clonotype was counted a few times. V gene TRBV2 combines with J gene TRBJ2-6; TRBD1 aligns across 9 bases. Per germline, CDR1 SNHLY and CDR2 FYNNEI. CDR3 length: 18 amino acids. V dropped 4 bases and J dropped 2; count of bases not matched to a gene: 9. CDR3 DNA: TGTGCCAGCAGTGTGCAGGGACAGGGCTCGCCTGGGGCCAACGTCCTGACTTTC. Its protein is CASSVQGQGSPGANVLTF.

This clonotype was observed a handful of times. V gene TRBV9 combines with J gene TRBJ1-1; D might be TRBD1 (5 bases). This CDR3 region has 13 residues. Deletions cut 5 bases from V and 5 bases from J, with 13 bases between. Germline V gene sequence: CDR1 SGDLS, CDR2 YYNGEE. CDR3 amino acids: CASSQSGGTEAFF. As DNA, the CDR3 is TGTGCCAGCAGTCAGTCGGGGGGGACTGAAGCTTTCTTT.

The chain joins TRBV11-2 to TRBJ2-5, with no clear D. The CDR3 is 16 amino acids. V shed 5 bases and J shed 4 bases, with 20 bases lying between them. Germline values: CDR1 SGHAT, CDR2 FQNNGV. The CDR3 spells CASSPTESGFRETQYF. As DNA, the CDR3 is TGTGCCAGCAGCCCGACCGAATCAGGATTTCGAGAGACCCAGTACTTC.

The CDR3 here is CASSKPHLLSSYNEQFF. DNA of the CDR3: TGTGCCAGCAGTAAACCTCACCTGCTGAGCTCCTACAATGAGCAGTTCTTC. V is TRBV6-2 or TRBV6-3 and J is TRBJ2-1; D remains unclear. The CDR3 spans 17 residues. The V end was cut by 5 bases, the J end by 0 bases, with 17 bases between. CDR1 is MNHEY and CDR2 is SVGEGT in the germline V gene.

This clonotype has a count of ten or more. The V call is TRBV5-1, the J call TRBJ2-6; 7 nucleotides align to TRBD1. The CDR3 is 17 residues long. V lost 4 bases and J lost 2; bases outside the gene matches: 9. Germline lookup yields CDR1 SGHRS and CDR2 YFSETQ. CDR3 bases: TGCGCCAGCAGCGAGACAGGGTTTGTAGCTGGGGCCAACGTCCTGACTTTC. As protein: CASSETGFVAGANVLTF.

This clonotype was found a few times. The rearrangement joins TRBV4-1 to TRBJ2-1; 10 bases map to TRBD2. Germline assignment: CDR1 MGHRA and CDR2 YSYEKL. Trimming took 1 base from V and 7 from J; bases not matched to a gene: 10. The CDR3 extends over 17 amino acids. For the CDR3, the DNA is TGCGCCAGCAGCCAAGGGGGAGCGGGAGGGCCGGAAAATGAGCAGTTCTTC. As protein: CASSQGGAGGPENEQFF.

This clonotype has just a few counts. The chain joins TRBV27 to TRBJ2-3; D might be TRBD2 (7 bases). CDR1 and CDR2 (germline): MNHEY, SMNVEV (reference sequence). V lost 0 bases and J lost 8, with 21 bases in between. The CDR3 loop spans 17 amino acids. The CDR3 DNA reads TGTGCCAGCAGTTTATCGGGGATGCGGGGGCCGACCCTTACGCAGTATTTT. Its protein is CASSLSGMRGPTLTQYF.

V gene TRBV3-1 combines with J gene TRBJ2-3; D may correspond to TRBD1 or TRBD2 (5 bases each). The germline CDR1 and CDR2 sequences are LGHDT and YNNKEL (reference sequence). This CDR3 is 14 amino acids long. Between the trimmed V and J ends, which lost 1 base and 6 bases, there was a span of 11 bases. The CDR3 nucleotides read TGTGCCAGCAGCCAAGGACTAAAGGGGGATACGCAGTATTTT. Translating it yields CASSQGLKGDTQYF.

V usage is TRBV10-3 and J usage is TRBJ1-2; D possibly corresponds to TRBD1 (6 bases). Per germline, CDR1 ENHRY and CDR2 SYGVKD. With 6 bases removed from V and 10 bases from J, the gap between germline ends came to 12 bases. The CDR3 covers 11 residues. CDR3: CAISRDIVYTF. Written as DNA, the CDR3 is TGTGCCATCAGCCGGGACATAGTCTACACCTTC.

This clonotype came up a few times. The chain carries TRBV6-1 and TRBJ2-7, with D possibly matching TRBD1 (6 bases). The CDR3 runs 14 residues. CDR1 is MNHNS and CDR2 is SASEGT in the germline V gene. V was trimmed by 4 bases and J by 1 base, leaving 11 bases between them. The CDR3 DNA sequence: TGTGCCAGCAGTGTTTCGGACAGATCCTACGAGCAGTACGTC. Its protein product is CASSVSDRSYEQYV.

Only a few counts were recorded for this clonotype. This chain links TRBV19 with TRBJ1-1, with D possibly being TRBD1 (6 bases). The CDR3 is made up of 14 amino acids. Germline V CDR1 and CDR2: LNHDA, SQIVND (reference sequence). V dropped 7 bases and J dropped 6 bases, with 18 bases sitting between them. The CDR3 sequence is CASIGPRGRSEAFF. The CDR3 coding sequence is TGTGCCAGTATCGGACCCAGGGGTAGGTCTGAAGCTTTCTTT.

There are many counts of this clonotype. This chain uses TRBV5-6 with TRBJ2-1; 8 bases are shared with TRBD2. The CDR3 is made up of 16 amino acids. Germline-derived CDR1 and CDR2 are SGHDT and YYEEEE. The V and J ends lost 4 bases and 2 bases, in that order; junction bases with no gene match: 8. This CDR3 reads CASSRVSGDPYNEQFF. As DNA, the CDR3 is TGTGCCAGCAGCAGGGTTAGCGGGGACCCCTACAATGAGCAGTTCTTC.

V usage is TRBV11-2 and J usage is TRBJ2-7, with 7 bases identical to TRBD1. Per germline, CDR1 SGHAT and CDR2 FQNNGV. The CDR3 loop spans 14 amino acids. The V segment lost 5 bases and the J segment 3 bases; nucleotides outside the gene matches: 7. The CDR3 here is CASSPTGDSYEQYV. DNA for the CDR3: TGTGCCAGCAGCCCTACAGGGGATAGCTACGAGCAGTACGTC.

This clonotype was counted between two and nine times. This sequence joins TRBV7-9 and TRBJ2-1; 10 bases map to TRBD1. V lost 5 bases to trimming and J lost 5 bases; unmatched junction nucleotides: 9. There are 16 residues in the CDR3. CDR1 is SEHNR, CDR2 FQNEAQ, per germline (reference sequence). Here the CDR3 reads CASSPPGQGGHNEQFF. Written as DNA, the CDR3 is TGTGCCAGCAGCCCCCCAGGACAGGGGGGACACAATGAGCAGTTCTTC.

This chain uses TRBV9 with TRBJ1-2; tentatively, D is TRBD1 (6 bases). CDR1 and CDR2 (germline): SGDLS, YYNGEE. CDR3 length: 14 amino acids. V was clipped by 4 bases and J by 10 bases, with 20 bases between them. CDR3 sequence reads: CASSPGTLELVYTF. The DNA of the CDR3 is TGTGCCAGCAGCCCCGGGACATTGGAGTTGGTCTACACCTTC.

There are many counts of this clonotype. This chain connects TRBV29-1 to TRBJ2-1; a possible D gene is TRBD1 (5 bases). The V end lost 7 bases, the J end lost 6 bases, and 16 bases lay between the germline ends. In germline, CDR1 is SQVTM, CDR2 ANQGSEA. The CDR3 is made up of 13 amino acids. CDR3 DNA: TGCAGCGGGACGAAAGGACAAAGCAATGAGCAGTTCTTC. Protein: CSGTKGQSNEQFF.

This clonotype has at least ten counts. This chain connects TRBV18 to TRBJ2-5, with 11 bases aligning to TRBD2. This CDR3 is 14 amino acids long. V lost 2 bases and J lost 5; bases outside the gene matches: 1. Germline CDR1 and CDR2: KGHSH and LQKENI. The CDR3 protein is CASSPTSGSETQYF. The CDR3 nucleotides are TGTGCCAGCTCACCAACTAGCGGGAGCGAGACCCAGTACTTC.

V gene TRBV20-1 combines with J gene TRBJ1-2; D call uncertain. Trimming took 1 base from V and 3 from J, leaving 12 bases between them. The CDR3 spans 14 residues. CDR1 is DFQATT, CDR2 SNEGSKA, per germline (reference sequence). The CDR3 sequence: CSARGSPIYYGYTF. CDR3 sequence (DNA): TGCAGTGCTAGAGGCTCCCCGATATACTATGGCTACACCTTC.

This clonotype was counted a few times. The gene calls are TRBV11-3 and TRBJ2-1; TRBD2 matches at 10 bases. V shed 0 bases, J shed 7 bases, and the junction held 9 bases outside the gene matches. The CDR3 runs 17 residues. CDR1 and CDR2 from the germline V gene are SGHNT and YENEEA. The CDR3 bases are TGTGCCAGCAGCTTAGATCGCGAGCGGGAGGGTACGAATGAGCAGTTCTTC. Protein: CASSLDREREGTNEQFF.

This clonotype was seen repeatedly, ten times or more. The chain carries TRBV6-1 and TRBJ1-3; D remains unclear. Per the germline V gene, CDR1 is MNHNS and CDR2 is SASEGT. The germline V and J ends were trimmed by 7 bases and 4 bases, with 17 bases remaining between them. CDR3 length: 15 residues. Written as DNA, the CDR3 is TGTGCCAGCACTCTCCTTTCGGGTTCGGGAAACACCATATATTTT. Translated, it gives CASTLLSGSGNTIYF.

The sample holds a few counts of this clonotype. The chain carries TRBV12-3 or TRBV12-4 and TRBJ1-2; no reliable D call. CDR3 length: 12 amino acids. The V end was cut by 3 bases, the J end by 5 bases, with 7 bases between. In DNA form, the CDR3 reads TGTGCCAGCAGTTTGAATTATTATGGCTACACCTTC. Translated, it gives CASSLNYYGYTF.